This TCR beta chain was found in a study of beta chain features in type 1 diabetes. Concerning this clone itself: The antigen is undetermined.

The ends were cut back, 6 bases at V and 2 bases at J, with 12 bases in the middle. The CDR3 is made up of 14 amino acids. Germline V gene lookup returns CDR1 LNHDA and CDR2 SQIVND (reference sequence). General study results and limits: Type 1 diabetes patients had moderately but significantly shorter TCRB CDR3s in all four CD4+ subsets. The VDJ junctions of type 1 diabetes patients carried fewer insertions and more deletions.

Since all of the isolated RNA was reverse transcribed, expressed TCRB transcripts were what got sequenced. Profiled with immunoSEQ multiplex PCR; TCRdb holds only in-frame clones, not every one. The sample carries about 240,000 clones, 14% recorded once. It was one heparinised blood draw, averaging around 110 mL, that each donor gave. The chain carries TRBV19 and TRBJ2-3, with a weak D call TRBD2 (5 bases). The sequencing input was naive CD4+ T cells from blood. The TCR originated in a man younger than 40 with type 1 diabetes. The CDR3: CASREGLDTDTQYF. In DNA, the CDR3 is TGTGCCAGTAGAGAGGGATTAGACACAGATACGCAGTATTTT.